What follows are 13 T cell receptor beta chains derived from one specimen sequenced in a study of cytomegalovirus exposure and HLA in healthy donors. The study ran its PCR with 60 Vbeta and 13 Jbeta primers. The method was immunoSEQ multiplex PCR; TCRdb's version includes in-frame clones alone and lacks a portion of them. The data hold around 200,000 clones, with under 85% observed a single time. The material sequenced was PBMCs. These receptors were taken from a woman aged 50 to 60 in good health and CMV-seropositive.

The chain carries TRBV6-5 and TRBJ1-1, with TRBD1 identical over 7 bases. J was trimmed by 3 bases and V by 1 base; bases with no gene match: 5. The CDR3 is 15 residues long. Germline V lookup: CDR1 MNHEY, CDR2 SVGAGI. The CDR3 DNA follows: TGTGCCAGCAGTTACTTTCCGGGACAGTACACTGAAGCTTTCTTT. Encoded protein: CASSYFPGQYTEAFF.

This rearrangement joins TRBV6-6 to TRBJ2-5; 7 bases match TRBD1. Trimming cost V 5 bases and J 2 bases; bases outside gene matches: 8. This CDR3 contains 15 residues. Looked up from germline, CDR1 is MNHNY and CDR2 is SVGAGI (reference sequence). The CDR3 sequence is CASSTRDRPQETQYF. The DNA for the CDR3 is TGTGCCAGCAGTACCCGGGACAGACCTCAAGAGACCCAGTACTTC.

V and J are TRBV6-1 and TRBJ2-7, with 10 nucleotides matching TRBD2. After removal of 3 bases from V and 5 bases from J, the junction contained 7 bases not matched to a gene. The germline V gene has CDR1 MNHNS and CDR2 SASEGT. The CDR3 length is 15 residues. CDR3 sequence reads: CASSEVLLAGNEQYF. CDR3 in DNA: TGTGCCAGCAGTGAGGTCTTACTAGCGGGGAACGAGCAGTACTTC.

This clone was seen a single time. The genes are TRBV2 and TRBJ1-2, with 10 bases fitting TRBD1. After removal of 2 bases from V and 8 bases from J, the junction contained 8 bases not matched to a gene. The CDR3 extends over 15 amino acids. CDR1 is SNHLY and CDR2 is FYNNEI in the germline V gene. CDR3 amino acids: CASSEPGQGRRGYTF. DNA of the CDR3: TGTGCCAGCAGTGAACCGGGACAGGGGCGGAGAGGCTACACCTTC.

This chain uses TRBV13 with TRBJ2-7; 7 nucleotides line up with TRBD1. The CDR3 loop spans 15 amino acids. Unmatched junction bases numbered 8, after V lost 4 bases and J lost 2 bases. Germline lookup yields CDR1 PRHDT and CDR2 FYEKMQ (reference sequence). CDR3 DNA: TGTGCCAGCAGCTCCAAAAACAGGGGTGCCTACGAGCAGTACTTC. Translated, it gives CASSSKNRGAYEQYF.

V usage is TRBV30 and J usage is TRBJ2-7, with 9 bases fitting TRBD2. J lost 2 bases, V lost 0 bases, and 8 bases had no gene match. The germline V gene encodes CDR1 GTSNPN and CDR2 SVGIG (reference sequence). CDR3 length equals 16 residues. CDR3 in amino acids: CAWSVRRGGYTYEQYF. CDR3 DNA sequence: TGTGCCTGGAGTGTACGGCGGGGGGGCTACACCTACGAGCAGTACTTC.

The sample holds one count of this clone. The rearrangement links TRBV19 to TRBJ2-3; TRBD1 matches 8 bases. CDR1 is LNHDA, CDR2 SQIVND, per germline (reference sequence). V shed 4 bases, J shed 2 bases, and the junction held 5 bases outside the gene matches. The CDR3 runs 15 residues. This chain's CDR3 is CASSTRTGNTDTQYF. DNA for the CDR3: TGTGCCAGTAGTACGCGGACAGGGAACACAGATACGCAGTATTTT.

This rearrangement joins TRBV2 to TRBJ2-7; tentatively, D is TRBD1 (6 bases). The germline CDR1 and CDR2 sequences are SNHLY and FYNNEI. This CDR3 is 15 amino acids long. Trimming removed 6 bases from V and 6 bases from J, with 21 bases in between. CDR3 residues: CASRDRRPAAVEQYF. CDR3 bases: TGTGCCAGCAGGGACAGACGACCCGCGGCGGTCGAGCAGTACTTC.

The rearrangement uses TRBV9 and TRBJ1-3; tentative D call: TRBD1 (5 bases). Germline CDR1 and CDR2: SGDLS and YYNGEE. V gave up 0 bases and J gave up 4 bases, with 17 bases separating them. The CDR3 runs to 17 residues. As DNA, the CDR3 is TGTGCCAGCAGCGTAGCTCCAGCAGGGTCATTAGGAAACACCATATATTTT. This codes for CASSVAPAGSLGNTIYF.

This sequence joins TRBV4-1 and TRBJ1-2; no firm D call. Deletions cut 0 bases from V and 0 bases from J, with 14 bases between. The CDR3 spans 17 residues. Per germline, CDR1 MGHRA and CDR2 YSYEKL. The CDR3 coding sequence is TGCGCCAGCAGCCAAGATCCACGGAGTGCCGCTAACTATGGCTACACCTTC. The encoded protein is CASSQDPRSAANYGYTF.

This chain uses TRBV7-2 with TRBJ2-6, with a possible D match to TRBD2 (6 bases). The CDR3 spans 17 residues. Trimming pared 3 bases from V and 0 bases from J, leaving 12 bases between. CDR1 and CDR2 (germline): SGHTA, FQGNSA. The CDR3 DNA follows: TGTGCCAGCAGCTTGGGACGGGGGAGCTCTGGGGCCAACGTCCTGACTTTC. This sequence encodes CASSLGRGSSGANVLTF.

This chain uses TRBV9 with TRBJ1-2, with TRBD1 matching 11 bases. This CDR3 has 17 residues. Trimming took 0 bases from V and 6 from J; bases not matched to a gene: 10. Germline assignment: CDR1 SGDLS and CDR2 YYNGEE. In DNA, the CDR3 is TGTGCCAGCAGCGTAGTAGATATTCGGGGACAGGGGGATGGCTACACCTTC. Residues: CASSVVDIRGQGDGYTF. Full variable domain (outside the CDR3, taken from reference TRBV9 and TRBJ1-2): DSGVTQTPKHLITATGQRVTLRCSPRSGDLSVYWYQQSLDQGLQFLIQYYNGEERAKGNILERFSAQQFPDLHSELNLSSLELGDSALYFCASSVVDIRGQGDGYTFGSGTRLTVV.

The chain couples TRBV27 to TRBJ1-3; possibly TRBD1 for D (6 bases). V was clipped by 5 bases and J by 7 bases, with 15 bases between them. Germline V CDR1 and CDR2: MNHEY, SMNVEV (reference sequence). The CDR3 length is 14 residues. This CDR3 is CASSPQGFANTIYF. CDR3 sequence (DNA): TGTGCCAGCAGTCCTCAGGGGTTTGCGAACACCATATATTTT.